Sequencing of this T cell receptor (beta chain) was carried out in a study of T cell responses to AZD1222 COVID-19 vaccine. A note on this clone: Its cognate antigen is unknown.

Study outcomes and limitations: Vaccine-associated CD4 TCRs spanned spike, dominant at 160-218 and 743-854. Most donors were white British, females outnumbered males, and clonal diversity was possibly underestimated.

Using immunoSEQ multiplex PCR, the repertoire was profiled, and TCRdb retains in-frame clones only, with some absent. The data contain 120,000 or so clones, about 89% of them singletons. Source: peripheral blood, taken 28 days after the second AZD1222 dose. This clonotype was sampled from an adult who received the AZD1222 COVID-19 vaccine.

DNA for the CDR3: TGTGCCAGCAGCTTAACGGACATTGGAAACACCATATATTTT. Protein product: CASSLTDIGNTIYF. V usage is TRBV7-8 and J usage is TRBJ1-3, with a tentative D call TRBD1 (5 bases). CDR3 size: 14 residues. Per the germline V gene, CDR1 is SGHVS and CDR2 is FQNEAQ. The V end lost 2 bases, the J end lost 3 bases, and 8 bases lay between the germline ends.